The subject of this entry is one T cell receptor beta chain. Its specificity is not known. The sample comes from a study of graft-versus-host responses after intestinal transplantation. Study background: Each patient got anti-thymocyte globulin induction, then tacrolimus and steroids for about 3 years.

Findings of the study overall: Recipient marrow contained GvH clones, some of which appeared first in ileum or blood.

Clones were read by immunoSEQ multiplex PCR, and TCRdb kept only the in-frame ones, dropping some. The sample yields 96,000 or so clones, more than 85% seen once. V dropped 2 bases and J dropped 2; count of bases not matched to a gene: 11. This CDR3 is 18 amino acids long. Germline assignment: CDR1 SGHVS and CDR2 FNYEAQ. This receptor was taken from a human donor who received an intestinal transplant. This chain uses TRBV7-6 with TRBJ2-3; 9 nucleotides agree with TRBD2. The input for sequencing was unstimulated CD4+ T cells sorted from spleen or lymph node cells, taken before intestinal transplant. The CDR3 DNA reads TGTGCCAGCAGCTTACTGTCTATCGCGGGAGGGTTCACAGATACGCAGTATTTT. This translates into CASSLLSIAGGFTDTQYF.